The T cell receptor beta chain under discussion was sequenced for a study of blood T cell repertoires in COVID-19 (dated by TCRdb to about 2020). At the level of the whole study: Samples covering the acute and convalescent phases of COVID-19 were provided by collaborators in the United States, Italy and Spain. Subjects who had been exposed to COVID-19, were actively infected with it, or had recovered from it provided the deeply sampled blood TCRbeta repertoires that made up the dataset. The material from the prospective study consisted of cDNA or gDNA derived from T cells, B-cell-depleted T cells, or PBMCs. A de-identified subject ID, COVID-19 status, age in years and sex were almost always included in the sample metadata. The repertoires were released in a freely available public database meant as a resource for research on the immune response to SARS-CoV-2. Samples were obtained from the ongoing ImmuneRACE study (first 160 participants) and from 1,254 subjects provided by 6 global collaborators. HLA class I and class II types, where available, came from metadata supplied by the sample provider rather than from assay-based typing.

A word on this clone: Its antigen is unknown. Base qualities are not provided; no much larger clone lies one nucleotide away.

The germline V gene encodes CDR1 MDHEN and CDR2 SYDVKM. The CDR3 runs 15 residues from the cysteine to the phenylalanine. Only the CDR3 region is kept as DNA, spanning 45 bases read in frame from base 1. V has 4 bases trimmed and J has 5 bases trimmed; junction bases matching no gene number 11. Study-wide conclusions, independent of this receptor: The amount of clinical and demographic metadata varied by source and participant and was provided uncurated.

Collaborating institutions collected whole blood in K2EDTA tubes following their own protocols. Collaborator samples were shipped for TCRbeta analysis as frozen whole blood, isolated PBMCs, or DNA extracted from either sample type. TCRbeta CDR3 regions were amplified from genomic DNA by means of the immunoSEQ Assay, a bias-controlled multiplex PCR. The study's processing was this. Within the assay, amplification of reference gene primers was used to estimate how many nucleated cells each sample contained. Sequence reads were collapsed and filtered to measure the absolute abundance of every unique TCRbeta CDR3 rearrangement. For each sample, productive Simpson clonality was calculated by taking the square root of Simpson's diversity index across productive rearrangements. TCRdb took over this immuneACCESS table, retaining in-frame rearrangements with V and J assigned. Such tables are incomplete; in checked studies, under half of the missing clones stem from an unresolved V gene, and the remainder is unexplained. From that table come the V and J calls and clone size; the DNA was used to work out D and trimming. This sample lists under 300,000 clones; roughly 80% were detected once. Of the sample, more than 4.5% is held by the ten largest clones.

In this chain, TRBV28 is recombined with TRBJ2-7; 7 nucleotides in the junction match TRBD1. This TCR derives from a woman older than 75 with active or convalescent COVID-19. Input material: peripheral blood. The sequence in DNA is TGTGCCAGCAGTTCTCTATTGACAGGGAAGGACGAGCAGTACTTC. This gives the protein CASSSLLTGKDEQYF.